These 6 T cell receptor beta chains were all obtained from the same sample, sequenced in a study of blood T cell repertoires in COVID-19. Generated by immunoSEQ multiplex PCR, the TCRdb table keeps only in-frame clones and is missing some. The data show approximately 210,000 clones, 88% seen once. Sequenced: peripheral blood. These receptors came from a woman aged 40 to 49 who had recovered from COVID-19.

This clone was seen a few times. The chain links TRBV3-1 (or the pseudogene TRBV3-2) to TRBJ2-7, with D uncertain. CDR1 and CDR2 (germline): LGHDT, YNNKEL (reference sequence). Trimming took off 5 bases at V and 5 bases at J, with 7 bases between the two ends. The CDR3 extends over 11 amino acids. CDR3 sequence reads: CASSSVHEQYF. DNA of the CDR3: TGTGCCAGCAGCTCGGTACACGAGCAGTACTTC.

The gene calls are TRBV10-3 and TRBJ2-1, with D perhaps TRBD2 (5 bases). Germline V gene lookup returns CDR1 ENHRY and CDR2 SYGVKD. The CDR3 runs 14 residues. The ends were cut back, 3 bases at V and 0 bases at J, with 6 bases in the middle. This chain's CDR3 is CAISESGSYNEQFF. CDR3 bases: TGTGCCATCAGTGAAAGCGGCTCCTACAATGAGCAGTTCTTC.

The rearrangement links TRBV19 to TRBJ1-2; D gene ambiguous. Germline lookup yields CDR1 LNHDA and CDR2 SQIVND (reference sequence). V lost 6 bases to trimming and J lost 7 bases, with 15 bases between them. The CDR3 covers 13 residues. CDR3 nucleotide sequence: TGTGCCAGTAGCCGCAGGAACCCAGCTGGCTACACCTTC. Protein sequence: CASSRRNPAGYTF. The full variable domain, rest sourced from reference TRBV19 and TRBJ1-2, is DGGITQSPKYLFRKEGQNVTLSCEQNLNHDAMYWYRQDPGQGLRLIYYSQIVNDFQKGDIAEGYSVSREKKESFPLTVTSAQKNPTAFYLCASSRRNPAGYTFGSGTRLTVV.

The chain links TRBV5-1 to TRBJ2-1; 12 bases are a match to TRBD2. V shed 7 bases, J shed 0 bases, and the junction held 11 bases outside the gene matches. Per the germline V gene, CDR1 is SGHRS and CDR2 is YFSETQ. The CDR3 loop spans 18 amino acids. The CDR3 region is CASGRASGRVSSYNEQFF. CDR3 bases: TGCGCCAGCGGTCGGGCTAGCGGGAGGGTCAGCTCCTACAATGAGCAGTTCTTC.

The V and J genes are TRBV18 and TRBJ2-7; possibly TRBD2 for D (5 bases). The CDR3 consists of 14 residues. Germline values: CDR1 KGHSH, CDR2 LQKENI. V dropped 4 bases and J dropped 2 bases, with 12 bases sitting between them. The CDR3 DNA reads as TGTGCCAGCTCACGAGCCTCCGGGACCTACGAGCAGTACTTC. Its translation is CASSRASGTYEQYF.

This sequence joins TRBV21-1 and TRBJ1-1. TRBV21-1 counts as a pseudogene. The CDR3 sequence is 16 residues long. The CDR3 region is CASSPTRGALNTEAFF. DNA for the CDR3: TGTGCCAGCAGCCCTACCCGGGGGGCATTGAACACTGAAGCTTTCTTT.